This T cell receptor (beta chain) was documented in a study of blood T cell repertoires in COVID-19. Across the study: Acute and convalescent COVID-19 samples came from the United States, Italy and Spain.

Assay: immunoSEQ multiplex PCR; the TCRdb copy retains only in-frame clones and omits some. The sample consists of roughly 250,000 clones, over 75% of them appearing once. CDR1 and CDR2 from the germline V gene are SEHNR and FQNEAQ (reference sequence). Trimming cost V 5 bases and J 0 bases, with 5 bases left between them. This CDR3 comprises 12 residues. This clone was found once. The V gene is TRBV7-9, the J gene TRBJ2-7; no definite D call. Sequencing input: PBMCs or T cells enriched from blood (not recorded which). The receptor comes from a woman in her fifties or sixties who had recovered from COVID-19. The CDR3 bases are TGTGCCAGCAGCCCTAGCTCCTACGAGCAGTACTTC. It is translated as CASSPSSYEQYF.